This T cell receptor (beta chain) was obtained from a study of neurological immune-mediated disorders (dated by TCRdb to 2018 to 2020). With regard to the full study: Among the approximately 34 multiple sclerosis patients, relapsing-remitting MS was present in some 31 and secondary progressive MS was present in 3. The roughly 99 TCR-beta libraries covered PBMC samples along with longitudinal samples, technical triplicates, and paired sorted CD4+ and CD8+ T-cell subsets. Peripheral blood TCR-beta repertoires from HTLV-I-associated myelopathy (HAM/TSP) patients, multiple sclerosis patients and healthy controls were compared by UMI-based sequencing. Of the approximately 66 subjects in the cohort, around 14 were HAM/TSP patients, about 35 were multiple sclerosis patients, and around 20 were healthy controls. The investigation overall reported the following: No association of the MS cluster with clinical or MRI features was observed, and the need for larger cohorts was stated by the authors. Repertoires from 18 of 34 MS patients were grouped by phylogenetic analysis into a cluster of related CDR3 sequences, suggesting a possible repertoire-level signature. The highest TCR clonal expansion was observed in HAM/TSP patients, whereas the lowest was observed in MS patients, even when compared with healthy controls. Expanded clones from different subjects shared no identical CDR3 amino acid sequences, which suggests that TCR-beta repertoires were private in all groups.

cDNA synthesis used template-switch 5'RACE with a primer carrying a 10-nucleotide random unique molecular identifier tagging each TCR transcript. Every sequencing run covered 15-18 subjects and yielded more than 160 million TCR-beta sequences. Total RNA was extracted with the RNeasy kit. The KAPA Real-time Library Amplification kit was used to amplify TCR-beta VDJ regions with primers for the TCR constant region and the 5'RACE anchor. Sample indexes and Illumina adaptors were added in a first PCR, and a second PCR then increased library yield. The roughly 650 bp TCR product was size-selected on a 2% E-gel SizeSelection system after Ampure bead purification. Library quality was checked on a Bioanalyzer, concentration was measured with Qubit, and libraries were quantified with the Kapa Library Quantification kit before pooling. An Illumina HiSeq 2500 was used to sequence the libraries paired-end at 2 x 150 bp. To increase sequence diversity, roughly 23-30% phiX was spiked into each library pool. From the authors' description of their analysis: The UMI-based MiGEC pipeline processed quality-filtered reads and removed over 75% of raw TCR sequences during error correction. VDJ genes were aligned to IMGT germline references, and clonotypes were defined by unique CDR3 amino acid sequence plus V-J genes. Clonal expansion, Shannon diversity and CDR3 relatedness were evaluated with VDJtools (CalcPairwiseDistances, ClusterSamples), while phylogenetic trees were built in CLCbio workbench. Expanded clones were defined as having at least 8 unique UMIs, based on coefficient-of-variation modelling across technical triplicates. In TCRdb, the public reads were trimmed at Q25 with fastp and aligned with MiXCR, with productive beta chains retained. Rows are combined by CDR3 protein, so each entry shows the most common genes and DNA. The V and J calls follow TCRdb's processing rather than the paper's. The table for this sample lists about 55,000 distinct CDR3 sequences; over 3.5% of them were counted only once. The ten largest make up roughly 2% of the sample.

This clonotype was counted ten times or more. Its recognized antigen is unknown. Qualities for individual bases were not recorded, and no much larger clone is one base off. TCR libraries for sorted subsets were made from 1 million sorted CD4+ or CD8+ T cells. The multiple sclerosis patients were enrolled in a US clinical protocol that used magnetic resonance imaging to evaluate disease progression. Peripheral blood underwent Ficoll-Hypaque density gradient centrifugation to isolate PBMCs, which were then cryopreserved in liquid nitrogen. The study also sequenced paired sorted CD4+ and CD8+ subsets from healthy controls, HAM/TSP patients and MS patients. Compared with germline, V lacks 7 bases and J lacks 1 base; bases without a gene match: 6. The CDR3 numbers 13 residues from cysteine through phenylalanine. The read is trimmed to its CDR3 DNA, 39 bases read in frame from base 1. Via the germline V gene, CDR1 is SQVTM and CDR2 ANQGSEA.

The rearranged segments are TRBV29-1 and TRBJ1-1, with 7 middle bases fitting TRBD1. Specimen: CD4+ T cells from blood. This clonotype was sampled from a woman in her thirties or forties with multiple sclerosis. The CDR3 protein is CSASGGPNTEAFF. The bases are TGCAGCGCCTCAGGGGGACCGAACACTGAAGCTTTCTTT.